Presented here are 5 T cell receptor beta chains from one specimen sequenced in a study of T cells after yellow fever vaccination. TCRdb reanalysed the 5' RACE reads using MiXCR and keeps one entry per CDR3 protein. The sample has hundreds of thousands of distinct CDR3 sequences; about 15% are singletons. The sample was PBMCs, taken about 5 days after the first yellow fever vaccination. The receptors derive from a man between 18 and 35 years old who received the YFV17D yellow fever vaccine.

The chain carries TRBV2 and TRBJ1-1, with D possibly being TRBD1 (6 bases). V dropped 6 bases and J dropped 1 base, with 9 bases sitting between them. This CDR3 is built from 13 residues. The germline V gene has CDR1 SNHLY and CDR2 FYNNEI. DNA for the CDR3: TGTGCCAGCAGGACACAGGGGAACACTGAAGCTTTCTTT. It specifies CASRTQGNTEAFF.

This chain uses TRBV20-1 with TRBJ2-3, with TRBD2 matching over 8 bases. CDR3 length: 14 amino acids. Germline CDR1 DFQATT, CDR2 SNEGSKA (reference sequence). V lost 3 bases and J lost 2; bases outside the gene matches: 4. The CDR3 DNA is TGCAGTGCTAGGGCGGGGGGAGTCACAGATACGCAGTATTTT. Protein: CSARAGGVTDTQYF.

This clonotype was picked up a small number of times. The chain carries TRBV2 and TRBJ2-7, with D possibly TRBD1 on 6 matching bases. Per germline, CDR1 SNHLY and CDR2 FYNNEI. With 5 bases removed from V and 8 bases from J, the gap between germline ends came to 10 bases. This CDR3 comprises 11 residues. CDR3 amino acids: CASSYDRKQYF. DNA of the CDR3: TGTGCCAGCAGTTATGACAGGAAGCAGTACTTC.

The genes are TRBV20-1 and TRBJ2-3, with 14 bases that match TRBD2. Per the germline V gene, CDR1 is DFQATT and CDR2 is SNEGSKA (reference sequence). CDR3 length equals 15 residues. The J segment lost 8 bases and the V segment lost 2 bases, leaving 6 bases of the junction unmatched. The CDR3 sequence is CSARPGLAGAGTQYF. The CDR3 DNA reads TGCAGTGCTAGACCGGGACTAGCGGGGGCCGGTACGCAGTATTTT.

The V gene is TRBV4-3, the J gene TRBJ2-5; D is unclear. V was cut by 0 bases and J by 5 bases, with 19 bases left in between. CDR1 is LGHNA and CDR2 is YSLEER in the germline V gene. The CDR3 is 17 amino acids. CDR3 loop: CASSQDRNTGSVETQYF. Here the CDR3 DNA reads TGCGCCAGCAGCCAAGATAGGAATACCGGGTCAGTGGAGACCCAGTACTTC.